These 28 T cell receptor beta chains share one sample of origin, sequenced in a study of T cells in Graves' hyperthyroidism and ophthalmopathy (dated by TCRdb to between 2018 and 2020). Libraries were prepared through multiplex PCR. TCRdb names Illumina HiSeq 2000 as the instrument used. The TCR beta CDR3 regions were amplified from the RNA transcripts. The TCR CDR3 was subjected to a first round of RT-PCR using the HTBI primer set and the Qiagen OneStep RT-PCR kit. TCRdb itself trimmed the public reads at Q25 with fastp, ran MiXCR and retained productive beta chains. Each entry merges the rows of one CDR3 protein and shows their most common DNA and genes. Here the sample has hundreds of thousands of distinct CDR3 sequences; nearly 20% occur a single time. The ten largest make up 47% of the sample. Sequenced: blood. These receptors originate from a man between 35 and 55 years old with Graves' ophthalmopathy.

CDR3 sequence: CASSLTGYSYNEQFF. DNA of the CDR3: TGTGCCAGCAGCTTAACCGGTTACTCCTACAATGAGCAGTTCTTC. This sequence joins TRBV7-3 and TRBJ2-1; D gene ambiguous. CDR3 length: 15 amino acids. Trimming took off 0 bases at V and 0 bases at J, with 6 bases between the two ends. Per germline, CDR1 SGHTA and CDR2 FQGTGA.

This clonotype was detected only a few times. The chain combines TRBV6-2 or TRBV6-3 with TRBJ1-1, with TRBD1 matching 7 bases. The V and J ends lost 11 bases and 1 base, in that order; junction bases with no gene match: 10. The germline V gene has CDR1 MNHEY and CDR2 SVGEGT. The CDR3 consists of 14 residues. CDR3 residues: CAHRDSTRNTEAFF. CDR3 sequence (DNA): TGTGCCCACCGGGACAGTACCCGGAACACTGAAGCTTTCTTT.

This clonotype was counted between two and nine times. This sequence joins TRBV10-1 and TRBJ1-2; D is ambiguous. Germline V gene lookup returns CDR1 WNHNN and CDR2 SYGVQD (reference sequence). This CDR3 is 12 amino acids long. V was cut by 6 bases and J by 5 bases, with 10 bases left in between. The CDR3 bases are TGCGCCAGCAGCGCGGACCTGTATGGCTACACCTTC. Translated, it gives CASSADLYGYTF.

This clonotype has just a few counts. The chain links TRBV30 to TRBJ2-3; 8 nucleotides line up with TRBD2. J was trimmed by 2 bases and V by 0 bases; bases with no gene match: 4. The CDR3 covers 15 residues. Looked up from germline, CDR1 is GTSNPN and CDR2 is SVGIG (reference sequence). The CDR3 nucleotides read TGTGCCTGGAGTGTACTAGCGGATGCCACAGATACGCAGTATTTT. This gives the protein CAWSVLADATDTQYF.

The V gene is TRBV5-1, the J gene TRBJ2-7; TRBD1 is a possible D gene (5 bases). The CDR3 runs to 14 residues. Germline CDR1 is SGHRS and CDR2 is YFSETQ. Trimming removed 5 bases at V and 1 base at J, with 13 bases between. CDR3 sequence (DNA): TGCGCCAGCAGAGGCGGAAAGGGGTCCTACGAGCAGTACTTC. Protein product: CASRGGKGSYEQYF.

The V gene is TRBV15, the J gene TRBJ1-1; 7 positions match TRBD1. Germline CDR1 and CDR2: LNHNV and YYDKDF (reference sequence). Trimming at V came to 5 bases and at J to 7 bases, leaving 10 bases not matched to a gene. This CDR3 region has 14 residues. CDR3 coding DNA: TGTGCCACCAGCGCCATAGGACAGGTTCGTGAAGCTTTCTTT. Protein: CATSAIGQVREAFF.

The table lists this clonotype with many counts. CDR3 sequence (DNA): TGTGCCAGCAGCGTAGACCCTAGCGGGGGGCACAATGAGCAGTTCTTC. It yields the protein CASSVDPSGGHNEQFF. The rearrangement uses TRBV9 and TRBJ2-1; 11 nucleotides agree with TRBD2. Trimming at V came to 0 bases and at J to 5 bases, leaving 4 bases not matched to a gene. The CDR3 runs 16 residues. From germline, CDR1 is SGDLS and CDR2 YYNGEE.

This clonotype has just a few counts. The V and J genes are TRBV24-1 and TRBJ1-2; D is unclear. Trimming stripped 0 bases from V and 7 bases from J, with 5 bases between. The CDR3 is 12 amino acids. Looked up from germline, CDR1 is KGHDR and CDR2 is SFDVKD. The CDR3 loop is CATSDLLSGYTF. In nucleotides, the CDR3 is TGTGCCACCAGTGATTTGTTGAGTGGCTACACCTTC.

Ten or more counts support this clonotype. The chain uses TRBV11-2 and TRBJ2-1, with 10 bases that match TRBD1. V lost 5 bases, J lost 10 bases, and 17 bases stayed unmatched. The CDR3 covers 17 residues. Germline CDR1 is SGHAT and CDR2 is FQNNGV. The CDR3 sequence is CASSQRLDRGPGREQFF. CDR3 nucleotide sequence: TGTGCCAGCAGCCAGAGGCTCGACAGGGGGCCTGGGAGGGAGCAGTTCTTC.

This clonotype was seen a few times. The genes are TRBV12-5 and TRBJ1-1; D ambiguous. Trimming took 5 bases from V and 1 from J, leaving 5 bases between them. The CDR3 extends over 12 amino acids. CDR1 and CDR2 (germline): LGHNT, FRNRAP. The CDR3 nucleotides are TGTGCTAGTGGTGCGGGGAACACTGAAGCTTTCTTT. This gives the protein CASGAGNTEAFF.

The chain links TRBV20-1 to TRBJ2-1, with TRBD2 matching over 11 bases. This CDR3 spans 14 amino acids. J was trimmed by 6 bases and V by 6 bases; bases with no gene match: 7. Looked up from germline, CDR1 is DFQATT and CDR2 is SNEGSKA (reference sequence). In nucleotides, the CDR3 is TGCAGTGCAGCAACTAGCGGGAGTCCCAATGAGCAGTTCTTC. Translating gives CSAATSGSPNEQFF.

This clonotype was recorded a few times. The V gene is TRBV6-2 or TRBV6-3, the J gene TRBJ1-2; D uncertain. The V gene's germline CDR1 is MNHEY and CDR2 SVGEGT. V lost 2 bases, J lost 5 bases, and 9 bases lay in between. The CDR3 has 13 amino acids. This CDR3 is CASSYRTYYGYTF. CDR3 DNA sequence: TGTGCCAGCAGTTACAGGACCTATTATGGCTACACCTTC.

The chain links TRBV6-1 to TRBJ2-7; D is undetermined. CDR3 length equals 13 residues. Trimming left V 8 bases short and J 5 bases short, with 16 bases between. In germline, CDR1 is MNHNS, CDR2 SASEGT. The CDR3 sequence is CASGPRSRDEQYF. CDR3 coding DNA: TGTGCCAGCGGCCCCCGGTCCCGGGACGAGCAGTACTTC.

About this clonotype: One base away lies a much larger clone, so this may be a sequencing read error. CDR3 DNA: TGTGCCAGCAGCCCAAGACTAGGGGGGTACAATGAGCAGTTCTTC. Residues: CASSPRLGGYNEQFF. J is TRBJ2-1 and V is TRBV3-1, with D perhaps being TRBD1 or TRBD2 (6 bases each). Between the trimmed V and J ends, which lost 4 bases and 4 bases, there was a span of 14 bases. The germline V gene encodes CDR1 LGHDT and CDR2 YNNKEL (reference sequence). CDR3 length: 15 amino acids.

The J gene is TRBJ1-2, the V gene TRBV7-9; no reliable D call. This CDR3 has 15 amino acids. CDR1 SEHNR and CDR2 FQNEAQ come from the germline V gene (reference sequence). Between the trimmed V and J ends, which lost 5 bases and 0 bases, there was a span of 13 bases. The CDR3 DNA sequence: TGTGCCAGCAGCCCTAACTTGATCACTAACTATGGCTACACCTTC. This codes for CASSPNLITNYGYTF.

This chain uses TRBV2 with TRBJ2-1, with TRBD2 matching 8 bases. Germline values: CDR1 SNHLY, CDR2 FYNNEI. This CDR3 comprises 15 residues. The V and J ends lost 8 bases and 6 bases, in that order; junction bases with no gene match: 12. The CDR3 region has the DNA TGTGCCAGCGGGCTGCTGGGGGCGGGAGGCAATGAGCAGTTCTTC. Translation: CASGLLGAGGNEQFF.

This clonotype has more than one count but fewer than ten. The rearrangement links TRBV6-5 to TRBJ1-4; the match to TRBD1 covers 11 bases. The CDR3 has 19 residues. The V gene end was trimmed by 0 bases and the J gene end by 0 bases; junction bases not matched to a gene: 6. The V gene's germline CDR1 is MNHEY and CDR2 SVGAGI. As DNA, the CDR3 is TGTGCCAGCAGTTACTCGACGGGACAGGGGGTTACAACTAATGAAAAACTGTTTTTT. Translation gives CASSYSTGQGVTTNEKLFF.

This chain uses TRBV5-1 with TRBJ2-1; possible D gene TRBD2, 5 bases. There are 14 residues in the CDR3. V lost 1 base and J lost 5, with 10 bases in between. Germline-derived CDR1 and CDR2 are SGHRS and YFSETQ. The chain's CDR3 is CASSLPDGNNEQFF. CDR3 nucleotide sequence: TGCGCCAGCAGCTTGCCGGACGGGAACAATGAGCAGTTCTTC. Full variable domain (outside the CDR3, taken from reference TRBV5-1 and TRBJ2-1): KAGVTQTPRYLIKTRGQQVTLSCSPISGHRSVSWYQQTPGQGLQFLFEYFSETQRNKGNFPGRFSGRQFSNSRSEMNVSTLELGDSALYLCASSLPDGNNEQFFGPGTRLTVL.

This clonotype was picked up many times. This chain links TRBV29-1 with TRBJ2-2; possibly TRBD1 for D (6 bases). Between the trimmed V and J ends, which lost 6 bases and 2 bases, there was a span of 13 bases. CDR3 size: 14 residues. CDR1 is SQVTM, CDR2 ANQGSEA, per germline. The CDR3 coding sequence is TGCAGCGTGCTGACAGGAGATAACACCGGGGAGCTGTTTTTT. Its protein product is CSVLTGDNTGELFF.

This clonotype has only one observation. This chain connects TRBV5-5 to TRBJ2-7; D might be TRBD2 (5 bases). CDR3 size: 14 residues. Trimming shortened V by 1 base and J by 3 bases, and 11 bases separated the two germline ends. Germline loops: CDR1 SGHKS, CDR2 YYEKEE (reference sequence). The DNA for the CDR3 is TGTGCCAGCAGCTTGCGACGGGAATTCTACGAGCAGTACTTC. Translated: CASSLRREFYEQYF.

The J gene is TRBJ1-5, the V gene TRBV12-3 or TRBV12-4; the D is unclear. V lost 2 bases and J 0 bases, leaving 8 bases between the germline ends. CDR3 length: 15 residues. CDR3 in amino acids: CASSLFPDSNQPQHF. DNA for the CDR3: TGTGCCAGCAGTTTATTCCCCGATAGCAATCAGCCCCAGCATTTT.

This clonotype was observed a few times. V gene TRBV6-6 combines with J gene TRBJ2-5, with TRBD2 as a possible D gene (7 bases). Trimming took 2 bases from V and 5 from J, leaving 15 bases between them. CDR1 is MNHNY, CDR2 SVGAGI, per germline (reference sequence). CDR3 length equals 15 residues. In nucleotides, the CDR3 is TGTGCCAGCAGTTACGGGGGGGGCCAGGGGGAGACCCAGTACTTC. As protein: CASSYGGGQGETQYF.

This clonotype has more than one count but fewer than ten. This chain joins TRBV27 and TRBJ2-7, with TRBD1 matching over 7 bases. The CDR3 runs to 19 residues. V trimming: 4 bases; J trimming: 7 bases; junction bases outside the gene matches: 25. Germline-derived CDR1 and CDR2 are MNHEY and SMNVEV (reference sequence). Written as DNA, the CDR3 is TGTGCCAGCAGTTCTCAACACTCGAAAAGACAGGGTGAAGAGGGGGAGCAGTACTTC. This codes for CASSSQHSKRQGEEGEQYF.

This rearrangement joins TRBV6-1 to TRBJ1-2, with no clear D. CDR3 length: 14 amino acids. Germline CDR1 and CDR2: MNHNS and SASEGT. Trimming pared 6 bases from V and 7 bases from J, leaving 18 bases between. DNA for the CDR3: TGTGCCAGCAGCGCGCAAAACCTGGGGTTTGGCTACACCTTC. This encodes CASSAQNLGFGYTF.

This clonotype was picked up one time. Possible read error: a much larger clone is one base away. The genes are TRBV13 and TRBJ2-1; 10 bases match TRBD1. Germline lookup yields CDR1 PRHDT and CDR2 FYEKMQ (reference sequence). The J segment lost 5 bases and the V segment lost 3 bases, leaving 1 base of the junction unmatched. The CDR3 has 14 residues. CDR3 nucleotide sequence: TGTGCCAGCAGCTTCGACAGGGGGCACAATGAGCAGTTCTTC. Its translation: CASSFDRGHNEQFF.

The chain uses TRBV2 and TRBJ2-2, with 11 bases identical to TRBD2. Trimming took 6 bases from V and 2 from J; bases not matched to a gene: 8. CDR1 is SNHLY and CDR2 is FYNNEI in the germline V gene. The CDR3 length is 17 residues. The CDR3 loop is CASRASGGTYNTGELFF. The CDR3 DNA follows: TGTGCCAGCAGGGCTAGCGGGGGGACTTACAACACCGGGGAGCTGTTTTTT.

There are many counts of this clonotype. The rearrangement uses TRBV2 and TRBJ2-1; no firm D call. CDR3 length equals 10 residues. Germline assignment: CDR1 SNHLY and CDR2 FYNNEI. Trimming removed 8 bases at V and 10 bases at J, with 9 bases between. The CDR3 DNA reads TGTGCCAGCGGTGGGATGGAGCAGTTCTTC. This sequence encodes CASGGMEQFF.

The chain couples TRBV19 to TRBJ2-2, with D uncertain. Germline V CDR1 and CDR2: LNHDA, SQIVND (reference sequence). The CDR3 extends over 11 amino acids. Trimming left V 8 bases short and J 6 bases short, with 7 bases between. The CDR3 sequence is CASGRSGELFF. In DNA, the CDR3 is TGTGCCAGTGGGCGGTCCGGGGAGCTGTTTTTT.